The 20 T cell receptor beta chains below all came from one sample that was sequenced in a study of graft-versus-host responses after intestinal transplantation. Their recognized antigens are unknown. Measured with immunoSEQ multiplex PCR; TCRdb has only the in-frame clones, and not every one. The table shows about 120,000 clones, with 85% to 95% occurring only once. Sample: unstimulated CD8+ T cells sorted from spleen or lymph node cells, taken before intestinal transplant. Receptors were obtained from a human donor who received an intestinal transplant.

The genes are TRBV15 and TRBJ2-7; 9 nucleotides align to TRBD1. Losses at the gene ends were 5 bases for V and 2 bases for J; bases not matched to a gene: 7. Looked up from germline, CDR1 is LNHNV and CDR2 is YYDKDF (reference sequence). The CDR3 totals 15 residues. For the CDR3, the DNA is TGTGCCACCAGCGAGGGGACAGGGTTAGCCTACGAGCAGTACTTC. Translation: CATSEGTGLAYEQYF.

The table lists this clone with a count of one. This chain connects TRBV9 to TRBJ1-5; 7 bases agree with TRBD1. Germline loops: CDR1 SGDLS, CDR2 YYNGEE. There are 16 residues in the CDR3. V shed 0 bases, J shed 4 bases, and the junction held 7 bases outside the gene matches. The CDR3 bases are TGTGCCAGCAGCGTAGGAGGGGGCGGGGAGAATCAGCCCCAGCATTTT. Translated, it gives CASSVGGGGENQPQHF. Together with reference TRBV9 and TRBJ1-5, the CDR3 gives the full variable domain: DSGVTQTPKHLITATGQRVTLRCSPRSGDLSVYWYQQSLDQGLQFLIQYYNGEERAKGNILERFSAQQFPDLHSELNLSSLELGDSALYFCASSVGGGGENQPQHFGDGTRLSIL.

The rearrangement uses TRBV1 and TRBJ2-7; the table's D call TRBD2 went unverified against the DNA. TRBV1 counts as a pseudogene. The CDR3 spans 16 residues. Written as DNA, the CDR3 is TGCACCAGCAGCCCGTCCCCTAGCGGGAGGGCCTACGAGCAGTACTTC. It translates to CTSSPSPSGRAYEQYF.

The chain carries TRBV6-5 and TRBJ2-5, with TRBD1 as a possible D gene (6 bases). Germline V gives CDR1 MNHEY, CDR2 SVGAGI. CDR3 length equals 15 residues. V lost 4 bases, J lost 4 bases, and 16 bases lay in between. The CDR3 spells CASSFSGEWGETQYF. The CDR3 DNA follows: TGTGCCAGCAGTTTTTCAGGGGAGTGGGGAGAGACCCAGTACTTC.

CDR3 sequence reads: CASSPYRRLFTDTQYF. The CDR3 region has the DNA TGCGCCAGCAGCCCCTACAGGAGACTGTTCACAGATACGCAGTATTTT. The gene calls are TRBV4-1 and TRBJ2-3; D may be TRBD1 (5 bases). CDR1 and CDR2 from the germline V gene are MGHRA and YSYEKL. The germline V and J ends were trimmed by 4 bases and 2 bases, with 16 bases remaining between them. This CDR3 spans 16 amino acids.

V and J are TRBV19 and TRBJ2-1; 10 bases agree with TRBD2. Germline trimming cut 2 bases from V and 1 base from J; bases unmatched to any gene: 2. The CDR3 contains 16 residues. Germline CDR1 LNHDA, CDR2 SQIVND (reference sequence). CDR3 in amino acids: CASSILAGESYNEQFF. CDR3 bases: TGTGCCAGTAGTATACTAGCGGGAGAATCCTACAATGAGCAGTTCTTC.

The CDR3 loop is CASSGGLYSYEQYF. CDR3 in DNA: TGTGCCAGCAGTGGTGGACTATACTCCTACGAGCAGTACTTC. The rearrangement links TRBV2 to TRBJ2-7, with D possibly being TRBD2 (6 bases). With 4 bases removed from V and 0 bases from J, the gap between germline ends came to 10 bases. The CDR3 consists of 14 residues. Germline CDR1 SNHLY, CDR2 FYNNEI.

The genes are TRBV19 and TRBJ2-7; D is unresolved. The germline V gene has CDR1 LNHDA and CDR2 SQIVND (reference sequence). This CDR3 has 10 amino acids. Trimming left V 7 bases short and J 3 bases short, with 4 bases between. DNA of the CDR3: TGTGCCAGTATCCTCTACGAGCAGTACTTC. Its protein product is CASILYEQYF.

The rearrangement uses TRBV7-3 and TRBJ2-1; perhaps D is TRBD1 or TRBD2 (6 bases each). This CDR3 contains 15 residues. V gave up 0 bases and J gave up 2 bases, with 8 bases separating them. CDR1 is SGHTA, CDR2 FQGTGA, per germline. DNA for the CDR3: TGTGCCAGCAGCTTAACGGGGGGCCCCTACAATGAGCAGTTCTTC. Amino acid sequence: CASSLTGGPYNEQFF. The full variable domain, rest sourced from reference TRBV7-3 and TRBJ2-1, is GAGVSQTPSNKVTEKGKYVELRCDPISGHTALYWYRQSLGQGPEFLIYFQGTGAADDSGLPNDRFFAVRPEGSVSTLKIQRTERGDSAVYLCASSLTGGPYNEQFFGPGTRLTVL.

The chain joins TRBV27 to TRBJ2-7; D might be TRBD1 (10 bases). The germline V and J ends were trimmed by 3 bases and 6 bases, with 27 bases remaining between them. CDR1 MNHEY and CDR2 SMNVEV come from the germline V gene (reference sequence). The CDR3 contains 18 residues. CDR3 protein: CASSFRQGAGGRAVEQYF. The CDR3, as DNA: TGTGCCAGCAGTTTTCGACAGGGGGCAGGCGGGAGGGCCGTCGAGCAGTACTTC.

The chain carries TRBV4-1 and TRBJ2-2, with D uncertain. The germline V gene encodes CDR1 MGHRA and CDR2 YSYEKL. V dropped 0 bases and J dropped 7 bases, with 6 bases sitting between them. The CDR3 covers 13 residues. CDR3 residues: CASSQDINGELFF. The CDR3 DNA is TGCGCCAGCAGCCAAGATATTAACGGGGAGCTGTTTTTT.

The chain is built from TRBV15 and TRBJ2-4, with D perhaps matching TRBD1 or TRBD2 (5 bases each). Germline-derived CDR1 and CDR2 are LNHNV and YYDKDF (reference sequence). V was shortened by 0 bases and J by 0 bases, with 12 bases between the two germline ends. CDR3 length equals 17 residues. CDR3 protein: CATSRERGAVAKNIQYF. The CDR3 region has the DNA TGTGCCACCAGCAGAGAGCGAGGGGCCGTAGCCAAAAACATTCAGTACTTC.

The rearrangement links TRBV9 to TRBJ2-1; D is undetermined. CDR1 and CDR2 (germline): SGDLS, YYNGEE. The CDR3 contains 14 residues. V shed 0 bases and J shed 5 bases, with 9 bases lying between them. The CDR3 here is CASSVGGLNNEQFF. In DNA form, the CDR3 reads TGTGCCAGCAGCGTAGGAGGCTTGAACAATGAGCAGTTCTTC.

J is TRBJ2-3 and V is TRBV7-6; the D gene is possibly TRBD1 (6 bases). Trimming left V 1 base short and J 6 bases short, with 14 bases between. This CDR3 has 15 residues. Per the germline V gene, CDR1 is SGHVS and CDR2 is FNYEAQ. The CDR3 is CASSLVTNRVDTQYF. The CDR3 DNA sequence: TGTGCCAGCAGCTTAGTTACAAACAGGGTTGATACGCAGTATTTT.

V and J are TRBV6-5 and TRBJ1-1, with no clear D. Germline V gives CDR1 MNHEY, CDR2 SVGAGI. V lost 2 bases and J 1 base, leaving 8 bases between the germline ends. The CDR3 is 14 residues long. The CDR3 protein is CASSYALSNTEAFF. The CDR3 nucleotides read TGTGCCAGCAGTTACGCATTATCGAACACTGAAGCTTTCTTT.

The chain recombines TRBV25-1 with TRBJ2-7; D is uncertain. Germline CDR1 is MGHDK and CDR2 is SYGVNS. This CDR3 spans 15 amino acids. V was trimmed by 4 bases and J by 5 bases, leaving 18 bases between them. The CDR3 here is CASSVIGLRSHEQYF. The CDR3 DNA follows: TGTGCCAGCAGTGTTATTGGGTTACGGTCCCACGAGCAGTACTTC.

The chain has TRBV5-4 and TRBJ2-5; TRBD2 matches 13 bases. The DNA end lines up better with TRBJ2-7; the J call may be wrong. There are 16 residues in the CDR3. In germline, CDR1 is SGHNT, CDR2 YYREEE (reference sequence). The CDR3 spells CASSAPGLAGKGEQYF. The DNA for the CDR3 is TGTGCCAGCAGTGCGCCGGGACTAGCGGGAAAGGGCGAGCAGTACTTC.

The V and J genes are TRBV4-1 and TRBJ2-3, with 7 positions matching TRBD2. Unmatched junction bases numbered 6, after V lost 2 bases and J lost 1 base. The CDR3 runs 16 residues. Per germline, CDR1 MGHRA and CDR2 YSYEKL. In nucleotides, the CDR3 is TGCGCCAGCAGCCAATTAGGCACTAGCGGCACAGATACGCAGTATTTT. Protein product: CASSQLGTSGTDTQYF.

With regard to this clone: At one end, the junction sequence differs from germline, possibly due to a read error. The chain is built from TRBV6-5 and TRBJ2-1; TRBD2 aligns across 13 bases. The length of the CDR3 is 13 residues. CDR1 and CDR2 from the germline V gene are MNHEY and SVGAGI. CDR3 coding DNA: TGTGCCAGCAGCCGCGGACTAGCGGGAGTATTGATCTTC. Its translation: CASSRGLAGVLIF.

J is TRBJ2-1 and V is TRBV18; D is ambiguous. Germline V CDR1 and CDR2: KGHSH, LQKENI. The CDR3 covers 13 residues. Trimming pared 2 bases from V and 8 bases from J, leaving 10 bases between. The DNA of the CDR3 is TGTGCCAGCTCACCAATCTCTCGGGATGAGCAGTTCTTC. It encodes CASSPISRDEQFF. Complete variable domain (other parts from reference TRBV18 and TRBJ2-1): NAGVMQNPRHLVRRRGQEARLRCSPMKGHSHVYWYRQLPEEGLKFMVYLQKENIIDESGMPKERFSAEFPKEGPSILRIQQVVRGDSAAYFCASSPISRDEQFFGPGTRLTVL.